The 29 T cell receptor beta chains below come from one sample, sequenced in a study of blood T cell repertoires in COVID-19. Sequencing was performed with immunoSEQ multiplex PCR; in TCRdb, only in-frame clones are kept and a portion is missing. The sample gives around 140,000 clones, less than 85% of which show up once; about 18% is in the top ten. The sample taken for sequencing was peripheral blood. The receptors stem from a woman of 80 years or more with acute or convalescent COVID-19.

The chain couples TRBV19 to TRBJ2-2, with 10 bases matching TRBD2. This CDR3 contains 18 residues. The V segment lost 4 bases and the J segment 4 bases; nucleotides outside the gene matches: 12. Germline CDR1 is LNHDA and CDR2 is SQIVND (reference sequence). The CDR3 region is CASSSQIISGRLTGELFF. Written as DNA, the CDR3 is TGTGCCAGTAGTAGCCAGATTATTAGCGGGAGGCTCACCGGGGAGCTGTTTTTT.

The J gene is TRBJ1-1, the V gene TRBV3-1 (or the pseudogene TRBV3-2); D unclear. The CDR3 covers 15 residues. The V gene lost 1 base and the J gene lost 4 bases, with 13 bases spanning the gap. Germline-derived CDR1 and CDR2 are LGHDT and YNNKEL (reference sequence). The CDR3 region has the DNA TGTGCCAGCAGCCAAGCGGACGGGAGAAGCACTGAAGCTTTCTTT. Its translation is CASSQADGRSTEAFF.

The CDR3 DNA is TGCGCCAGCAGCTTGGAGGCTAGCGGGCTCTACAATGAGCAGTTCTTC. It codes for CASSLEASGLYNEQFF. V usage is TRBV5-1 and J usage is TRBJ2-1, with TRBD2 matching over 8 bases. Trimming took 0 bases from V and 3 from J; bases not matched to a gene: 5. This CDR3 has 16 amino acids. Germline values: CDR1 SGHRS, CDR2 YFSETQ.

This clone was observed a handful of times. V usage is TRBV29-1 and J usage is TRBJ2-1; the D gene is possibly TRBD1 (5 bases). This CDR3 spans 14 amino acids. The V gene lost 5 bases and the J gene lost 4 bases, with 15 bases spanning the gap. The V gene's germline CDR1 is SQVTM and CDR2 ANQGSEA. The chain's CDR3 is CSVSAGKTYNEQFF. The CDR3 DNA follows: TGCAGCGTTAGTGCAGGGAAAACATACAATGAGCAGTTCTTC.

V is TRBV5-1 and J is TRBJ1-2; possibly TRBD1 for D (5 bases). This CDR3 region has 14 residues. Germline V gene sequence: CDR1 SGHRS, CDR2 YFSETQ. V lost 4 bases and J lost 7, with 17 bases in between. The CDR3 DNA is TGCGCCAGCAGCCTCCCGACCTCCGGGGGTGGCTACACCTTC. Translated: CASSLPTSGGGYTF.

CDR3 sequence (DNA): TGTGCCAGCAGCCGGGACAGGGCGGAGACCCAGTACTTC. It is translated as CASSRDRAETQYF. The genes are TRBV7-2 and TRBJ2-5; 9 positions match TRBD1. Germline values: CDR1 SGHTA, CDR2 FQGNSA. V lost 5 bases and J lost 5; bases outside the gene matches: 3. CDR3 length: 13 residues.

The rearrangement joins TRBV5-1 to TRBJ1-6, with a tentative D call TRBD1 (6 bases). The V gene's germline CDR1 is SGHRS and CDR2 YFSETQ. With 0 bases removed from V and 2 bases from J, the gap between germline ends came to 12 bases. The CDR3 covers 17 residues. CDR3 in DNA: TGCGCCAGCAGCTTGGAAGCGGGGGGCGCCTATAATTCACCCCTCCACTTT. It specifies CASSLEAGGAYNSPLHF.

The chain employs TRBV6-5 and TRBJ2-7, with D perhaps matching TRBD1 (6 bases). V lost 10 bases and J lost 2, with 9 bases in between. This CDR3 spans 11 amino acids. Germline V CDR1 and CDR2: MNHEY, SVGAGI. In DNA form, the CDR3 reads TGTGCCACGAACAGGGCCTACGAGCAGTACTTC. Its translation: CATNRAYEQYF.

The V call is TRBV5-1, the J call TRBJ2-5, with 9 bases aligning to TRBD2. With V trimmed by 0 bases and J by 1 base, 7 bases remained unmatched. CDR3 length: 17 residues. The germline V gene encodes CDR1 SGHRS and CDR2 YFSETQ. CDR3 DNA: TGCGCCAGCAGCTTGGGAGTAGCGGGGGCCCTCCAAGAGACCCAGTACTTC. This codes for CASSLGVAGALQETQYF.

The genes are TRBV18 and TRBJ1-5, with 7 positions matching TRBD1. J gave up 7 bases and V 2 bases, and 5 bases lay outside the gene matches. Germline CDR1 is KGHSH and CDR2 is LQKENI. The CDR3 runs 14 residues. The CDR3 sequence: CASSPRQGGQPQHF. The CDR3 DNA is TGTGCCAGCTCACCAAGACAGGGTGGCCAGCCCCAGCATTTT.

The chain employs TRBV7-2 and TRBJ2-1; tentatively, D is TRBD2 (6 bases). This CDR3 comprises 15 residues. V was pared by 2 bases and J by 2 bases, with 10 bases between. Germline V gene data show CDR1 as SGHTA and CDR2 as FQGNSA. CDR3 coding DNA: TGTGCCAGCAGCTTAAGCAGGACTACCTACAATGAGCAGTTCTTC. Translating gives CASSLSRTTYNEQFF.

The chain has TRBV6-4 and TRBJ2-3, with 14 nucleotides matching TRBD2. V dropped 6 bases and J dropped 4; count of bases not matched to a gene: 3. Germline V gene sequence: CDR1 MRHNA, CDR2 SNTAGT. The CDR3 has 15 amino acids. The CDR3 DNA reads TGTGCCAGCAGCCCGGGACTAGCGGGAGCAGATACGCAGTATTTT. This sequence encodes CASSPGLAGADTQYF.

The chain carries TRBV7-2 and TRBJ2-5; perhaps TRBD2 as D (7 bases). Germline CDR1 SGHTA, CDR2 FQGNSA. CDR3 length: 15 amino acids. V was pared by 5 bases and J by 2 bases, with 15 bases between. CDR3 amino acids: CASSQRDIEQETQYF. The DNA for the CDR3 is TGTGCCAGCAGCCAGCGGGACATCGAGCAAGAGACCCAGTACTTC.

This chain joins TRBV9 and TRBJ2-4, with TRBD2 matching over 10 bases. Trimming removed 3 bases from V and 8 bases from J; junction bases left unmatched: 14. The length of the CDR3 is 17 residues. Germline assignment: CDR1 SGDLS and CDR2 YYNGEE. The CDR3 coding sequence is TGTGCCAGCAGCGGGGCCGGGACTAGCGTCCCCTCGGACATTCAGTACTTC. This gives the protein CASSGAGTSVPSDIQYF.

The chain recombines TRBV19 with TRBJ2-7; a possible D gene is TRBD2 (7 bases). Trimming removed 1 base from V and 7 bases from J, with 14 bases in between. CDR3 length: 14 residues. Germline CDR1 LNHDA, CDR2 SQIVND (reference sequence). CDR3 sequence reads: CASSIGGGAEEQYF. CDR3 coding DNA: TGTGCCAGTAGTATAGGAGGGGGGGCCGAGGAGCAGTACTTC.

This clone was observed a single time. V gene TRBV7-2 combines with J gene TRBJ1-2; tentative D call: TRBD1 (5 bases). CDR3 size: 17 residues. Germline-derived CDR1 and CDR2 are SGHTA and FQGNSA. V was shortened by 0 bases and J by 3 bases, with 17 bases between the two germline ends. The CDR3 DNA is TGTGCCAGCAGCTTAGCGTCTCCCCGCGGGGGGGACTATGGCTACACCTTC. It translates to CASSLASPRGGDYGYTF.

This chain joins TRBV24-1 and TRBJ2-1; weak D call: TRBD1 (7 bases). Per germline, CDR1 KGHDR and CDR2 SFDVKD. Trimming pared 4 bases from V and 6 bases from J, leaving 18 bases between. The CDR3 runs 16 residues. The CDR3 bases are TGTGCCACCAGTGACGGGGGACAGAGCAAAGGCAATGAGCAGTTCTTC. This encodes CATSDGGQSKGNEQFF.

The V and J genes are TRBV10-2 and TRBJ2-7; 11 bases line up with TRBD2. Germline V CDR1 and CDR2: WSHSY, SAAADI. Trimming at V came to 4 bases and at J to 6 bases, leaving 8 bases not matched to a gene. The CDR3 is 15 amino acids. CDR3 bases: TGCGCCAGCAGTGCCTCCGGGACTAGCGGCGGCGAGCAGTACTTC. It yields the protein CASSASGTSGGEQYF.

This rearrangement joins TRBV5-1 to TRBJ2-3, with 10 bases lining up with TRBD2. J was trimmed by 6 bases and V by 0 bases; bases with no gene match: 7. CDR1 and CDR2 (germline): SGHRS, YFSETQ. The CDR3 is made up of 16 amino acids. CDR3 in DNA: TGCGCCAGCAGCTTGGGGGCTAGCGGGAGAGTTGATACGCAGTATTTT. Translating it yields CASSLGASGRVDTQYF.

The genes are TRBV30 and TRBJ2-2; D perhaps matches TRBD1 (5 bases). The germline gives CDR1 GTSNPN, CDR2 SVGIG (reference sequence). The V and J ends lost 3 bases and 4 bases respectively, with 12 bases between them. There are 14 residues in the CDR3. In nucleotides, the CDR3 is TGTGCCTGGAGCGCAGGGTTAGGCACCGGGGAGCTGTTTTTT. This gives the protein CAWSAGLGTGELFF.

The chain links TRBV15 to TRBJ1-1; D perhaps matches TRBD1 (5 bases). The CDR3 sequence is 15 residues long. Between the trimmed V and J ends, which lost 1 base and 0 bases, there was a span of 9 bases. Germline V gene data show CDR1 as LNHNV and CDR2 as YYDKDF (reference sequence). CDR3 DNA: TGTGCCACCAGCAGAGGGGCAGGGCTGAACACTGAAGCTTTCTTT. This codes for CATSRGAGLNTEAFF.

This clone was found a few times. The chain is built from TRBV19 and TRBJ2-3; D remains ambiguous. V shed 0 bases and J shed 3 bases, with 10 bases lying between them. This CDR3 has 15 residues. Germline-derived CDR1 and CDR2 are LNHDA and SQIVND (reference sequence). The CDR3 coding sequence is TGTGCCAGTAGTATAGAGGCGAGGATAACAGATACGCAGTATTTT. Amino acids: CASSIEARITDTQYF.

This rearrangement joins TRBV6-5 to TRBJ2-1; 8 bases fit TRBD2. Germline V gives CDR1 MNHEY, CDR2 SVGAGI. J lost 6 bases, V lost 4 bases, and 8 bases had no gene match. This CDR3 comprises 15 residues. Here the CDR3 DNA reads TGTGCCAGCAGTTCAGCGGGAGTAGGAACCAATGAGCAGTTCTTC. Translated: CASSSAGVGTNEQFF.

The J gene is TRBJ1-6, the V gene TRBV27; TRBD1 might be the D (6 bases). The germline V gene has CDR1 MNHEY and CDR2 SMNVEV (reference sequence). The CDR3 length is 14 residues. With 3 bases removed from V and 9 bases from J, the gap between germline ends came to 12 bases. The CDR3 sequence is CASSLQGSGSPLHF. CDR3 sequence (DNA): TGTGCCAGCAGTTTGCAGGGGTCGGGTTCACCCCTCCACTTT.

This clone was seen more than once but under ten times. V gene TRBV4-3 combines with J gene TRBJ2-1; 9 bases line up with TRBD2. CDR3 length: 17 amino acids. The germline V gene has CDR1 LGHNA and CDR2 YSLEER. J lost 8 bases, V lost 0 bases, and 11 bases had no gene match. The CDR3 loop reads CASSQDDGGRASHEQFF. CDR3 sequence (DNA): TGCGCCAGCAGCCAAGATGATGGCGGGAGGGCCAGTCATGAGCAGTTCTTC.

The gene calls are TRBV5-6 and TRBJ2-5; D call uncertain. This CDR3 has 15 residues. The V end lost 3 bases, the J end lost 4 bases, and 16 bases lay between the germline ends. Per the germline V gene, CDR1 is SGHDT and CDR2 is YYEEEE. The CDR3 nucleotides are TGTGCCAGCAGCTATACGACACAAACCGGAGAGACCCAGTACTTC. Protein product: CASSYTTQTGETQYF.

The chain links TRBV4-3 to TRBJ2-2; 12 nucleotides line up with TRBD2. The CDR3 loop spans 18 amino acids. Germline values: CDR1 LGHNA, CDR2 YSLEER. Germline trimming cut 2 bases from V and 0 bases from J; bases unmatched to any gene: 4. CDR3 sequence: CASSQRLAGVTNTGELFF. The CDR3 DNA sequence: TGCGCCAGCAGCCAAAGACTAGCGGGGGTTACGAACACCGGGGAGCTGTTTTTT.

The chain combines TRBV9 with TRBJ1-2; D may be TRBD1 (6 bases). Germline V gives CDR1 SGDLS, CDR2 YYNGEE. CDR3 length: 16 amino acids. The V end was cut by 4 bases, the J end by 6 bases, with 22 bases between. The CDR3 reads CASSPYTLQGGNGYTF. In nucleotides, the CDR3 is TGTGCCAGCAGCCCCTACACTTTACAGGGAGGGAATGGCTACACCTTC.

This clone has a single count. The chain couples TRBV5-1 to TRBJ2-3, with TRBD2 as a possible D gene (6 bases). V gave up 0 bases and J gave up 10 bases, with 15 bases separating them. Germline values: CDR1 SGHRS, CDR2 YFSETQ. CDR3 size: 14 residues. The CDR3 coding sequence is TGCGCCAGCAGCTTGGCCACGGCCGGGGGATCGCAGTATTTT. Protein sequence: CASSLATAGGSQYF.